This T cell receptor beta chain was identified during a study of technical replicates of blood from several donors. V lost 6 bases and J lost 2; bases outside the gene matches: 7. Germline CDR1 reads MNHEY; CDR2 reads SVGAGI. CDR3 length: 15 amino acids. Libraries were prepared by immunoSEQ multiplex PCR; TCRdb keeps only in-frame clonotypes and omits some of them. The profile shows tens of thousands of clones, approximately 93% of them singletons. This TCR was recovered from a human donor in good health. The sequenced sample consisted of T cells isolated from PBMCs. The chain has TRBV6-5 and TRBJ1-5; TRBD1 agrees at 7 bases. The CDR3 here is CASRGAGTGNQPQHF. Written as DNA, the CDR3 is TGTGCCAGCAGAGGTGCCGGGACAGGCAATCAGCCCCAGCATTTT.